This TCR beta chain was captured in a study of T cells in Graves' hyperthyroidism and ophthalmopathy (dated by TCRdb to between 2018 and 2020). Background on the whole study: Peripheral blood was sampled at the time of initial diagnosis, prior to any treatment. To identify TCR V-J signatures that set the groups apart, the researchers used a discovery cohort of about a hundred patients, made up of fewer than 50 with Graves' ophthalmopathy and about 55 with stable Graves' hyperthyroidism. Prospective prediction of ophthalmopathy was tested in an independent validation cohort consisting of about 19 hyperthyroidism patients and approximately 16 patients who later progressed to ophthalmopathy. The roughly 100 discovery patients were randomly divided into training and test sets at a 7:3 ratio. Thyroid tissue and blood T-cell repertoires from more than 5 Graves' hyperthyroidism patients were also compared in the study. After blood sampling, hyperthyroidism patients were treated with methimazole at a starting dose of 30 mg daily, and ophthalmopathy patients were treated with high-dose intravenous methylprednisolone. TCR Vbeta CDR3 sequencing of some 140 peripheral blood samples (about 45 ophthalmopathy, around 80 hyperthyroidism and roughly 17 progressor patients) is reported in the paper. Broader findings and caveats from the paper: During validation, the model predicted progression to ophthalmopathy a median of about 6.3 months ahead of onset, with almost 71% sensitivity and around 72% specificity. Sample size was not statistically predetermined, and blinding of investigators to group allocation was not performed. Most expanded thyroid clonotypes (frequency above 0.001) were also detected in blood, suggesting blood repertoires may reflect thyroid immune responses. In cross-validation, a model built on a 13 V-J signature told ophthalmopathy apart from stable hyperthyroidism with 85% to 90% sensitivity and 81% to 82% specificity, and in testing the same model reached 80%/75%.

CDR1 and CDR2, looked up from the germline V gene (reference sequence), are DFQATT and SNEGSKA. Its CDR3 holds 17 amino acids, cysteine through phenylalanine. Only the CDR3 region is kept as DNA, spanning 51 bases read in frame from base 1. From V the trimming removes 3 bases and from J it removes 8 bases, while the gene matches leave 13 bases of the junction unaccounted for. In the ophthalmopathy patients, disease was moderately to severely active, with a Clinical Activity Score of 3 or more, a NOSPECS grade of 4 or more, and a duration of less than 3 months. Exclusion was applied to patients with uncontrolled infections, other autoimmune diseases, pregnancy or lactation. Diagnoses relied on clinical symptoms, serum thyroxine and TRAb, thyroid ultrasound and orbital computed tomography. Ficoll-Paque density gradient centrifugation was used to isolate PBMCs from about 10 ml of fresh peripheral blood. Total RNA was extracted with Trizol reagent, and quality was checked on an Agilent 2100 Bioanalyzer.

This clonotype has more than one count but fewer than ten. Which antigen it targets is not known. No qualities accompany the bases; no much larger clone lies one base away. TCR beta CDR3 regions were amplified from RNA transcripts. The first round of RT-PCR for the TCR CDR3 was performed with the HTBI primer set and the Qiagen OneStep RT-PCR kit. Libraries were constructed in a second round of multiplex PCR, after which size selection and purification were performed. Paired-end sequencing of the libraries was performed with 100 bp reads on an Illumina HiSeq2000. As for the authors' bioinformatics: Raw data were processed with SOAPnuke, discarding reads with adapters, uncalled bases, mean Phred below 15, or no exact constant-primer or identifier match. COPE v1.2.5 was used to merge high-quality paired reads, and clonotypes were defined as unique nucleotide sequences. Clonotypes were aligned to IMGT TRBV, TRBD and TRBJ reference segments using MiTCR v1.1. The analysis included only V-J combinations with a frequency above 0.0001, which together covered roughly 99% of the repertoires. The TCS score was defined as F50 (clonal expansion) divided by E x V (chaos), with BLOSUM62-based TCRdist calculated between CDR3 peptides within each V-J. Welch's t-statistics and random forest reduced 500 to 550 V-J features to under 15, which were used in a naive Bayes classifier (R e1071). TCRdb handled the public reads itself, with Q25 trimming in fastp and clone calling in MiXCR, and kept productive beta chains. Under each unique CDR3 protein, matching rows form one entry showing the most common genes and DNA. TCRdb, rather than the study authors, made the V and J calls. For this sample there are over 250,000 distinct CDR3 sequences; 22% appear just once. The ten biggest clones cover around 60% of the sample.

Material: blood. The chain couples TRBV20-1 to TRBJ2-1; a stretch of 13 junction bases matches TRBD2. This receptor was obtained from a man aged 25 to 40 with Graves' ophthalmopathy. The CDR3: CSASSLLAGGPVDEQFF. The DNA is as follows: TGCAGTGCTAGTAGTTTACTAGCGGGAGGGCCAGTGGATGAGCAGTTCTTC.